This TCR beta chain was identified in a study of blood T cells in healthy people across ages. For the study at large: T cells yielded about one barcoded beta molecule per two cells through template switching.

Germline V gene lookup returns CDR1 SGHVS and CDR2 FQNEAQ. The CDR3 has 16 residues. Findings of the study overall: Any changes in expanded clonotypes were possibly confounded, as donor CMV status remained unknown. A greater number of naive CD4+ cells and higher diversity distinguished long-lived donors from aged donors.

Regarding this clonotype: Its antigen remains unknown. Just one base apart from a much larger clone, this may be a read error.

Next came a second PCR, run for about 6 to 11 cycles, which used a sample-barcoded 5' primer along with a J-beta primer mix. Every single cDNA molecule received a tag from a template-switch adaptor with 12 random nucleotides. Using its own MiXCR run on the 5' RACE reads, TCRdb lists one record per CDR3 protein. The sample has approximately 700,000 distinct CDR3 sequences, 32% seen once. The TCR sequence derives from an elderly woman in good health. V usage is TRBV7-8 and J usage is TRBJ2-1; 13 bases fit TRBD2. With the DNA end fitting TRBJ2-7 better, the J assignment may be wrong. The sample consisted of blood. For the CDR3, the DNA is TGTGCCAGCACCCAAAGAGGGACTAGCGGGAACAATGAGCAGTACTTC. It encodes CASTQRGTSGNNEQYF.